This record covers a single TCR beta chain. The antigen is unknown. This sample was taken from a study of shared clonotypes between healthy human individuals. In germline, CDR1 is LNHDA, CDR2 SQIVND (reference sequence). This CDR3 spans 16 amino acids. Deletions cut 5 bases from V and 0 bases from J, with 15 bases between. At a deep level, the assay was run. On sorted subsets, replicate PCRs used approximately 190 ng DNA, or some 27,000 T cell genomes. This table comes from immunoSEQ multiplex PCR, and its TCRdb copy is limited to in-frame clones, with some not included. The repertoire holds a few million clones, more than 80% seen once, with about 0.41% in the top ten. The study's findings and limits: Clonotypes that were shared across several donors made up around 5.5% of naive CD4 clonotypes.

Donors included only healthy HIV-negative adults lacking recent acute infections or vaccinations. The chain recombines TRBV19 with TRBJ2-3; D possibly corresponds to TRBD1 (5 bases). This sequence originates from a man younger than 30 in good health. Some clones in this sample may be carry-over from other donors' samples. What was sequenced was naive CD4+ T cells from PBMCs. Subset: CD45RA+ positively selected. CDR3: CASSATARASTDTQYF. In nucleotides, the CDR3 is TGTGCCAGTAGTGCAACCGCCAGGGCTAGCACAGATACGCAGTATTTT.